Detailed here is one T cell receptor beta chain. What it recognizes is unknown. Noted time point: persistent/refractory GD, antithyroid drugs over 5 years with positive TRAb. The TCR library was prepared using RNA isolated from PBMCs. The V and J ends lost 5 bases and 5 bases, in that order; junction bases with no gene match: 17. The CDR3 has 18 amino acids. Germline V lookup: CDR1 LNHDA, CDR2 SQIVND (reference sequence). This record comes from a study of regulatory T cells in long-lasting Graves disease. Assembly of TCR beta libraries relied on iRepertoire HTBI primers together with Arm-PCR of CDR3 regions. As processed by the authors: The samples yielded approximately 62 TRBV and 13 to 15 TRBJ segments. TCRdb itself ran the multiplex PCR reads through MiXCR, one entry per CDR3 protein. It is TCRdb's table, rather than the study itself, that gives the V and J calls and clone size. The sample has about 470,000 distinct CDR3 sequences; roughly 21% are singletons.

Study-wide points: Tissue studied was limited to peripheral blood, excluding thyroid tissue. In persistent patients, shared public clonotypes (2,741) outnumbered those in new patients (approximately 970). Favored usage of TRBV28, TRBJ1-2 and TRBJ2-5 was recorded in persistent disease.

This clonotype was obtained from a female donor with Graves disease. The chain has TRBV19 and TRBJ2-5; 10 bases align to TRBD1. The input for sequencing was peripheral blood mononuclear cells (PBMCs), taken when the disease was refractory, from a patient treated with antithyroid drugs. The CDR3 coding sequence is TGTGCCAGTAGTCCGCGGGACAGGGGTTCTGAGATGACGGAGACCCAGTACTTC. It is translated as CASSPRDRGSEMTETQYF.